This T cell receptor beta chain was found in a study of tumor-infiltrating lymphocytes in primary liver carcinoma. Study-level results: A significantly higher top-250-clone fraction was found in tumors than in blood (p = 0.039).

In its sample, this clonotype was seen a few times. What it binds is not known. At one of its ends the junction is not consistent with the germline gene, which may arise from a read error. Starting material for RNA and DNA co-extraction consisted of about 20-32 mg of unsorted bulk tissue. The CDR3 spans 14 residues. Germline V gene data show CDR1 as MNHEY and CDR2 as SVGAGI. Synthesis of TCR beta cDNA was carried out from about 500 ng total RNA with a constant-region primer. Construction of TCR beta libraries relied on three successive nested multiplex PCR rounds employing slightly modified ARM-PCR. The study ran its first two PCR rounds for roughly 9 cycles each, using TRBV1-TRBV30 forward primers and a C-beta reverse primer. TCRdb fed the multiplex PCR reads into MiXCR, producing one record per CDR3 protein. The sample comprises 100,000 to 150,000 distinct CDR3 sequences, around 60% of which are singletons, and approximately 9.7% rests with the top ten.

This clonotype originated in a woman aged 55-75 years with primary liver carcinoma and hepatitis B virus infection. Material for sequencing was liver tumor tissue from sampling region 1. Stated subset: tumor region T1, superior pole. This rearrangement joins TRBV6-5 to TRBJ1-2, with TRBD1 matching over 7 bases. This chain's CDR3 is CASCYRDRAYGYTF. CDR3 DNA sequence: TGTGCCAGCTGTTACCGCGACAGGGCGTATGGCTACACCTTC.